These T cell receptor beta chains were read from a single sample in a study of identifying expanded T cells in peripheral blood. Assay: immunoSEQ multiplex PCR; the TCRdb copy retains only in-frame clones and omits some. The table has tens of thousands of clones, around 83% seen once. Sequencing input: blood. The receptors were sampled from a person aged 18 to 70 in good health. The CDR3 runs from the conserved cysteine through the conserved F or W. Fields, in order: CDR3 length, V gene, J gene, CDR3 protein.

16	TRBV30	TRBJ1-2	CAWSQPGGRRAGGYTF
14	TRBV19	TRBJ1-2	CASSARTGGKGYTF
17	TRBV7-9	TRBJ2-4	CASSLHKVILAKNIQYF
13	TRBV28	TRBJ1-1	CASSLLGGPEAFF
14	TRBV28	TRBJ2-7	CASSSGSIPYEQYF
16	TRBV7-9	TRBJ1-3	CASSLGTGGTGNTIYF
17	TRBV7-2	TRBJ2-7	CASSLVGTSGGASEQYF
15	TRBV18	TRBJ2-7	CASSPNGGQGLGQYF
13	TRBV11-1	TRBJ2-7	CASSPDRTYEQYF
16	TRBV12-5	TRBJ1-2	CASGLVLDGGVSGYTF
14	TRBV4-1	TRBJ2-7	CASSQGQGVNEQYF
12	TRBV7-9	TRBJ1-4	CASSLPQGKLFF
11	TRBV2	TRBJ2-3	CASASWDTQYF
15	TRBV7-2	TRBJ2-5	CASSPTGVGQETQYF
13	TRBV6-4	TRBJ2-3	CASSEGETDTQYF
17	TRBV9	TRBJ1-2	CASSVSGTGGAYYGYTF
12	TRBV30	TRBJ2-7	CAWRQGIYEQYF
16	TRBV13	TRBJ2-3	CARGMLRAPDTDTQYF
15	TRBV7-9	TRBJ2-1	CASSLGTSGRHEQFF
15	TRBV29-1	TRBJ2-1	CSVEGGGGSYNEQFF
13	TRBV6-5	TRBJ1-3	CASSIQGRGTIYF
12	TRBV6-6	TRBJ1-1	CASSTRQDGAFF
13	TRBV28	TRBJ2-3	CASSSTSTDTQYF
15	TRBV15	TRBJ1-4	CATCDSGSTNEKLFF
15	TRBV6-5	TRBJ2-7	CAGGGFALGSYEQYF
14	TRBV5-1	TRBJ1-1	CASTAGGFNTEAFF
16	TRBV11-2	TRBJ1-4	CASSYVRGAFNEKLFF
17	TRBV7-2	TRBJ2-2	CASSSHPEQLRTGELFF
15	TRBV15	TRBJ1-5	CATSSPGRSNQPQHF
14	TRBV4-3	TRBJ1-2	CASSRVAGANGYTF
16	TRBV27	TRBJ2-7	CASTLRELAAIYEQYF
13	TRBV27	TRBJ2-7	CASSFTGGYEQYF
15	TRBV11-2	TRBJ2-7	CASSLSGRVDSEQYF
14	TRBV7-9	TRBJ2-7	CASTSTVSSYEQYF
16	TRBV7-8	TRBJ2-3	CASSQAGGEDTDTQYF
16	TRBV6-6	TRBJ2-3	CASSYPDGISTDTQYF
13	TRBV7-8	TRBJ2-7	CASSRSLGVEQYF
16	TRBV7-2	TRBJ1-5	CASSPRTPGPNQPQHF
17	TRBV13	TRBJ1-1	CASSSLADLTGYSKAFF
16	TRBV5-1	TRBJ2-2	CASSLERQGNTGELFF
14	TRBV30	TRBJ1-5	CAWSGSSHNQPQHF
13	TRBV19	TRBJ2-7	CASSRDRAYEQYF
11	TRBV11-2	TRBJ2-7	CASGIDYEQYF
15	TRBV5-5	TRBJ2-7	CASSSGLAGAYEQYF
15	TRBV7-2	TRBJ2-7	CASSLVGRAADEQYF